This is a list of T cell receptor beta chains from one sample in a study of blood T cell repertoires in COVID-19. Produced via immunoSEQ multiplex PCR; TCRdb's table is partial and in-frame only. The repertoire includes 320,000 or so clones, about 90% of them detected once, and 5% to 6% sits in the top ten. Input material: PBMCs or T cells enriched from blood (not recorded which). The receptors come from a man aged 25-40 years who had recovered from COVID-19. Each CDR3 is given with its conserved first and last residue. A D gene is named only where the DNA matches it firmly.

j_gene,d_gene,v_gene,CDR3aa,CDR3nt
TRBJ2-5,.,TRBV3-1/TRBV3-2,CASSQGWASAQETQYF,TGTGCCAGCAGCCAAGGATGGGCTAGCGCCCAAGAGACCCAGTACTTC
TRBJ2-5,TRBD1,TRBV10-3,CAISETPGQGETQYF,TGTGCCATCAGTGAGACTCCGGGACAGGGAGAGACCCAGTACTTC
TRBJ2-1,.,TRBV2,CATTRTVHSNEQFF,TGTGCCACGACACGGACAGTACATTCAAATGAGCAGTTCTTC
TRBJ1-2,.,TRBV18,CASSPGSQSNYGYTF,TGTGCCAGCTCACCTGGTTCGCAGTCAAACTATGGCTACACCTTC
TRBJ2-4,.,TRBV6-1,CASSEWGGALKNIQYF,TGTGCCAGCAGTGAATGGGGCGGGGCCCTTAAAAACATTCAGTACTTC
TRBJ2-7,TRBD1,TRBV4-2,CASSQAPGQGVYEQYF,TGTGCCAGCAGCCAAGCACCGGGACAGGGGGTCTACGAGCAGTACTTC
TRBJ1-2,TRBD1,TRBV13,CASSSQGAFGYTF,TGTGCCAGCAGCTCTCAGGGGGCGTTTGGCTACACCTTC
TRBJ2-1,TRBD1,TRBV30,CAWSPGQGVLHEQFF,TGTGCCTGGAGTCCGGGACAGGGGGTTCTCCATGAGCAGTTCTTC
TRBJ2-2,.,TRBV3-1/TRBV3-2,CASRYRANTGELFF,TGTGCCAGCAGGTACAGGGCGAACACCGGGGAGCTGTTTTTT
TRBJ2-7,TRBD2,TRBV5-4,CASSSAGGSSYEQYF,TGTGCCAGCAGCTCCGCGGGGGGGAGCTCCTACGAGCAGTACTTC